Below, one TCR beta chain is given with its context. This CDR3 is 16 amino acids long. Germline V gene data show CDR1 as SGHKS and CDR2 as YYEKEE (reference sequence). Trimming took off 6 bases at V and 2 bases at J, with 19 bases between the two ends. The record originates from a study of T cell repertoires in cytomegalovirus infection. TCRdb reprocessed the reads with MiXCR, giving one entry per CDR3 protein. The sample gives about 100,000 distinct CDR3 sequences, approximately 15% of which show up once; approximately 7.6% is in the top ten. The chain links TRBV5-5 to TRBJ2-3; TRBD2 is a possible D gene (7 bases). The sequencing input was PBMCs. This clonotype originated in a human donor in good health (CMV status not recorded). Some clones in this sample may be carry-over from other donors' samples. DNA of the CDR3: TGTGCCAGCACCCCCGGGGGGCTGGGAGACACAGATACGCAGTATTTT. This encodes CASTPGGLGDTDTQYF.